This is a list of T cell receptor beta chains from one sample in a study of Graves' ophthalmopathy and Graves' hyperthyroidism. From the multiplex PCR reads, TCRdb called clonotypes with MiXCR, one entry per CDR3 protein. The data show over 500,000 distinct CDR3 sequences, over 20% seen once. The sample taken for sequencing was peripheral blood. These receptors were taken from a woman under 30 with stable Graves' hyperthyroidism. Some clones in this sample may be carry-over from other donors' samples. The CDR3 runs from the conserved cysteine through the conserved F or W. Fields, in order: V gene, D gene, J gene, clone size, CDR3 DNA, CDR3 protein. A D gene is named only where the DNA matches it firmly. Where a row states a size, it is once, few, many or the class of an expanded clone; other rows omit it.

v_gene: TRBV12-3/TRBV12-4
d_gene: NA
j_gene: TRBJ2-5
abundance: many
CDR3nt: TGTGCCAGCAGCCGCAGGAGGCAGCAAGAGACCCAGTACTTC
CDR3aa: CASSRRRQQETQYF

v_gene: TRBV7-7
d_gene: TRBD2
j_gene: TRBJ2-5
abundance: few
CDR3nt: TGTGCTAGCAGCGGGGGGTTCCAAGAGACCCAGTACTTC
CDR3aa: CASSGGFQETQYF

v_gene: TRBV29-1
d_gene: TRBD2
j_gene: TRBJ2-7
abundance: NA
CDR3nt: TGCAGCGTTCTCGGGGGGTACGAGCAGTACTTC
CDR3aa: CSVLGGYEQYF

v_gene: TRBV28
d_gene: NA
j_gene: TRBJ1-5
abundance: many
CDR3nt: TGTGCCAGCAGTTTAAGGGCATGGGGGGGAGAAAGCAATCAGCCCCAGCATTTT
CDR3aa: CASSLRAWGGESNQPQHF

v_gene: TRBV24-1
d_gene: NA
j_gene: TRBJ2-7
abundance: NA
CDR3nt: TGTGCCACCAGTGACCCCGGGACTGGATCCTACGAGCAGTACTTC
CDR3aa: CATSDPGTGSYEQYF

v_gene: TRBV20-1
d_gene: NA
j_gene: TRBJ2-2
abundance: few
CDR3nt: TGCAGTGCTAGAGATCCGTCGCGGGCCGGGGAGCTGTTTTTT
CDR3aa: CSARDPSRAGELFF

v_gene: TRBV11-2
d_gene: NA
j_gene: TRBJ1-3
abundance: NA
CDR3nt: TGTGCCAGCAGCTTCCCCCCCGAAAACCGCGGAAACACCATATATTTT
CDR3aa: CASSFPPENRGNTIYF

v_gene: TRBV3-1
d_gene: TRBD2
j_gene: TRBJ2-2
abundance: NA
CDR3nt: TGTGCCAGCAGCCAAGGGACTAGCGGGAGATACGGGGAGCTGTTTTTT
CDR3aa: CASSQGTSGRYGELFF

v_gene: TRBV12-3/TRBV12-4
d_gene: TRBD1
j_gene: TRBJ1-5
abundance: many
CDR3nt: TGTGCCAGCAGTCTAGGACAGGGCAATCAGCCCCAGCATTTT
CDR3aa: CASSLGQGNQPQHF

v_gene: TRBV6-1
d_gene: TRBD2
j_gene: TRBJ2-5
abundance: once
CDR3nt: TGTGCCAGCAGTGACCCCCGGACTAGCGGCAGGCCGGGGACCCAGTACTTC
CDR3aa: CASSDPRTSGRPGTQYF

v_gene: TRBV5-1
d_gene: TRBD1
j_gene: TRBJ2-2
abundance: NA
CDR3nt: TGCGCCAGTATCTCCGGACAGGGAGGAACCGGGGAGCTGTTTTTT
CDR3aa: CASISGQGGTGELFF

v_gene: TRBV7-2
d_gene: NA
j_gene: TRBJ2-2
abundance: many
CDR3nt: TGTGCCAGCAGCTTACGCCCCGGGGCCAACACCGGGGAGCTGTTTTTT
CDR3aa: CASSLRPGANTGELFF

v_gene: TRBV7-8
d_gene: NA
j_gene: TRBJ1-2
abundance: few
CDR3nt: TGTGCCAGCAACCCGGGGGGTAACTATGGCTACACCTTC
CDR3aa: CASNPGGNYGYTF

v_gene: TRBV6-5
d_gene: NA
j_gene: TRBJ1-2
abundance: many
CDR3nt: TGTACGACGGGACAACTAAACTATGGCTACACCTTC
CDR3aa: CTTGQLNYGYTF

v_gene: TRBV30
d_gene: NA
j_gene: TRBJ2-2
abundance: NA
CDR3nt: TGTGCCTGGAGCTATAACACCGGGGAGCTGTTTTTT
CDR3aa: CAWSYNTGELFF

v_gene: TRBV7-8
d_gene: NA
j_gene: TRBJ1-5
abundance: NA
CDR3nt: TGTGCCAGTTCCCGGGACGGGGGAAGACAGCCCCAGCATTTT
CDR3aa: CASSRDGGRQPQHF

v_gene: TRBV25-1
d_gene: NA
j_gene: TRBJ2-2
abundance: NA
CDR3nt: TGTGCCAGCAGTGAAGAGGGCAGGGCCACCGGGGAGCTGTTTTTT
CDR3aa: CASSEEGRATGELFF

v_gene: TRBV4-1
d_gene: TRBD1
j_gene: TRBJ1-5
abundance: few
CDR3nt: TGCGCCAGCAGCCAGTCGGACAGGGGACGGGTAGAGAGCAATCAGCCCCAGCATTTT
CDR3aa: CASSQSDRGRVESNQPQHF

v_gene: TRBV20-1
d_gene: NA
j_gene: TRBJ2-7
abundance: many
CDR3nt: TGCAGTGCTAGGACAGTCCTCTCCTACGAGCAGTACTTC
CDR3aa: CSARTVLSYEQYF

v_gene: TRBV30
d_gene: NA
j_gene: TRBJ1-5
abundance: many
CDR3nt: TGTGCCTGGAGTGTCAAAGGGACCGGCAATCAGCCCCAGCATTTT
CDR3aa: CAWSVKGTGNQPQHF

v_gene: TRBV19
d_gene: TRBD1
j_gene: TRBJ2-5
abundance: NA
CDR3nt: TGTGCCAGTAGTCCGAGGTATCTAGGGGGCTACGGGGAGACCCAGTACTTC
CDR3aa: CASSPRYLGGYGETQYF

v_gene: TRBV7-7
d_gene: NA
j_gene: TRBJ2-5
abundance: many
CDR3nt: TGTGCCAGCAGACAGAGGGGGGGCCAAGAGACCCAGTACTTC
CDR3aa: CASRQRGGQETQYF

v_gene: TRBV6-2/TRBV6-3
d_gene: TRBD2
j_gene: TRBJ2-4
abundance: many
CDR3nt: TGTGCCAGCAGGGCGAAGACTAGCGGCTCACCCAAAAACATTCAGTACTTC
CDR3aa: CASRAKTSGSPKNIQYF

v_gene: TRBV6-5
d_gene: NA
j_gene: TRBJ1-1
abundance: many
CDR3nt: TGTGCCAGCAGTTACGGGGCGCAGAGGACTGAAGCTTTCTTT
CDR3aa: CASSYGAQRTEAFF

v_gene: TRBV5-1
d_gene: TRBD2
j_gene: TRBJ2-7
abundance: many
CDR3nt: TGTGCCAGCAGTCTTAGCGGGAGCTCCTACGAGCAGTACTTC
CDR3aa: CASSLSGSSYEQYF

v_gene: TRBV4-1
d_gene: NA
j_gene: TRBJ1-1
abundance: many
CDR3nt: TGCGCCAGCAGCCCAGGCCGGAGGCGGCTGAACACTGAAGCTTTCTTT
CDR3aa: CASSPGRRRLNTEAFF

v_gene: TRBV12-3/TRBV12-4
d_gene: NA
j_gene: TRBJ1-2
abundance: once
CDR3nt: TGTGCCAGCAGTTCCGGATACAGGGTGTATGGCTACACCTTC
CDR3aa: CASSSGYRVYGYTF

v_gene: TRBV6-5
d_gene: NA
j_gene: TRBJ2-5
abundance: few
CDR3nt: TGTGCCAGCAGTTTCGGCATCCAAGAGACCCAGTACTTC
CDR3aa: CASSFGIQETQYF

v_gene: TRBV20-1
d_gene: NA
j_gene: TRBJ1-2
abundance: NA
CDR3nt: TGCAGTGCTAGCCAAGTCTACTATGGCTACACCTTC
CDR3aa: CSASQVYYGYTF

v_gene: TRBV7-9
d_gene: NA
j_gene: TRBJ2-2
abundance: many
CDR3nt: TGTGCCAGCAGCTCGGGGTCCCTGGAGGCCGGGGAGCTGTTTTTT
CDR3aa: CASSSGSLEAGELFF

v_gene: TRBV6-4
d_gene: NA
j_gene: TRBJ1-1
abundance: NA
CDR3nt: TGTGCCAGCAGTGGCAGGGTACGTTTGGAATACACTGAAGCTTTCTTT
CDR3aa: CASSGRVRLEYTEAFF

v_gene: TRBV29-1
d_gene: TRBD1
j_gene: TRBJ1-1
abundance: few
CDR3nt: TGCAGCGTCGCAAGGGGGCGCGACACTGAAGCTTTCTTT
CDR3aa: CSVARGRDTEAFF

v_gene: TRBV19
d_gene: NA
j_gene: TRBJ1-5
abundance: many
CDR3nt: TGTGCCAGTAGTATATGGAGAGAGCCCCAGCATTTT
CDR3aa: CASSIWREPQHF

v_gene: TRBV13
d_gene: NA
j_gene: TRBJ1-1
abundance: many
CDR3nt: TGTGCCAGCAGCTTAGGTAGGTCCGGCACTGAAGCTTTCTTT
CDR3aa: CASSLGRSGTEAFF

v_gene: TRBV2
d_gene: TRBD2
j_gene: TRBJ2-5
abundance: NA
CDR3nt: TGTGCCAGCAGGTCCGGGACTAGCGACCAAGAGACCCAGTACTTC
CDR3aa: CASRSGTSDQETQYF

v_gene: TRBV6-1
d_gene: NA
j_gene: TRBJ1-1
abundance: NA
CDR3nt: TGTGCCAGCAGAATCTCCCGGGACACACACATGAACACTGAAGCTTTCTTT
CDR3aa: CASRISRDTHMNTEAFF

v_gene: TRBV4-1
d_gene: NA
j_gene: TRBJ2-3
abundance: NA
CDR3nt: TGCGCCCGCCGGGGAGGGGGGGCAGATACGCAGTATTTT
CDR3aa: CARRGGGADTQYF

v_gene: TRBV29-1
d_gene: NA
j_gene: TRBJ1-1
abundance: NA
CDR3nt: TGCAGCGTTATCCAGGCGAACACTGAAGCTTTCTTT
CDR3aa: CSVIQANTEAFF

v_gene: TRBV11-2
d_gene: NA
j_gene: TRBJ2-5
abundance: NA
CDR3nt: TGTGCCAGCAGCTTAGGCAGCAGCTGGGGGGAGACCCAGTACTTC
CDR3aa: CASSLGSSWGETQYF

v_gene: TRBV5-1
d_gene: NA
j_gene: TRBJ1-1
abundance: many
CDR3nt: TGCGCCAGCAGCTTTGGGGGAGGGCCTGAAGCTTTCTTT
CDR3aa: CASSFGGGPEAFF

v_gene: TRBV29-1
d_gene: NA
j_gene: TRBJ1-5
abundance: many
CDR3nt: TGCAGCGTCGTTCAGGATAGCAATCAGCCCCAGCATTTT
CDR3aa: CSVVQDSNQPQHF

v_gene: TRBV6-6
d_gene: TRBD1
j_gene: TRBJ1-5
abundance: many
CDR3nt: TGTGCCAGCAGTTCCCCTGGGACAGGGAACCTTTATAGCAATCAGCCCCAGCATTTT
CDR3aa: CASSSPGTGNLYSNQPQHF

v_gene: TRBV11-2
d_gene: NA
j_gene: TRBJ2-7
abundance: many
CDR3nt: TGTGCCAGCAGCTCAAACCGGGGCGGGCAGCACTTC
CDR3aa: CASSSNRGGQHF

v_gene: TRBV19
d_gene: NA
j_gene: TRBJ1-2
abundance: many
CDR3nt: TGTGCCAGTAGTATCGGACTCTTCTACACCTTC
CDR3aa: CASSIGLFYTF

v_gene: TRBV6-2/TRBV6-3
d_gene: NA
j_gene: TRBJ2-7
abundance: many
CDR3nt: TGTGCCAGCACCGTACATGGGCCCTCCTACGAGCAGTACTTC
CDR3aa: CASTVHGPSYEQYF

v_gene: TRBV20-1
d_gene: NA
j_gene: TRBJ1-3
abundance: many
CDR3nt: TGCAGTGCCGTTCGAGCCCACTCTGGAAACACCATATATTTT
CDR3aa: CSAVRAHSGNTIYF

v_gene: TRBV20-1
d_gene: NA
j_gene: TRBJ1-5
abundance: many
CDR3nt: TGCAGTGCCCCCCACCTCGGCCGGCCCGGCAATCAGCCCCAGCATTTT
CDR3aa: CSAPHLGRPGNQPQHF

v_gene: TRBV7-2
d_gene: NA
j_gene: TRBJ2-2
abundance: NA
CDR3nt: TGTGCCAGCAGCCCAGGGGGGATCGGCACCGGGGAGCTGTTTTTT
CDR3aa: CASSPGGIGTGELFF

v_gene: TRBV20-1
d_gene: TRBD1
j_gene: TRBJ2-2
abundance: many
CDR3nt: TGCAGTGCTGGGCGGACAGGGGCAACCGGGGAGCTGTTTTTT
CDR3aa: CSAGRTGATGELFF

v_gene: TRBV6-5
d_gene: NA
j_gene: TRBJ1-3
abundance: NA
CDR3nt: TGTGCCAGCAGTACTCGCAGGGTCGGAAACACCATATATTTT
CDR3aa: CASSTRRVGNTIYF

v_gene: TRBV6-1
d_gene: TRBD1
j_gene: TRBJ2-6
abundance: many
CDR3nt: TGTGCCACTACCGACAGGGCTGGGGCCAACGTCCTGACTTTC
CDR3aa: CATTDRAGANVLTF

v_gene: TRBV29-1
d_gene: TRBD1
j_gene: TRBJ1-1
abundance: many
CDR3nt: TGCAGCGCTCCAATGGGGACAGGGGCCACTGAAGCTTTCTTT
CDR3aa: CSAPMGTGATEAFF